This TCR beta chain was identified in a study of siplizumab effects on memory and regulatory T cells. Findings and limits, study-wide: With siplizumab, mappable alloreactive CD4+ clones averaged 68.8% Treg-derived, versus around 30% in controls. Tracing alloreactive clones into unstimulated subsets worked for only a minor fraction of them.

Per the germline V gene, CDR1 is MNHNS and CDR2 is SASEGT. With V trimmed by 5 bases and J by 6 bases, 6 bases remained unmatched. This CDR3 spans 15 amino acids. Sequencing used immunoSEQ multiplex PCR; TCRdb keeps in-frame clones, though not all of them. The sample holds about 100,000 clones, about 91% seen once. For this clone: The target antigen is unknown.

This rearrangement joins TRBV6-1 to TRBJ1-6, with 8 bases lining up with TRBD1. The TCR comes from a human donor in good health. The sample was CD4+ T cells sorted from blood. CDR3 nucleotides: TGTGCCAGCAGTTCTCGGGACAGGACTAATTCACCCCTCCACTTT. The encoded protein is CASSSRDRTNSPLHF.